This T cell receptor beta chain was observed in a study of blood T cell repertoires in COVID-19. Original processing methods: Counts of nucleated cells, estimated from reference gene primer amplification, were obtained. Sequenced by immunoSEQ multiplex PCR; TCRdb stores in-frame clones only, minus some. Clonal size and the V and J genes are those of that table, whereas D and trimming came from the DNA. The sample lists about 140,000 clones, around 87% occurring once. Either two negative PCRs, clearance, or symptom resolution qualified Cohort 3 donors as recovered. Germline CDR1 reads LNHDA; CDR2 reads SQIVND (reference sequence). CDR3 length: 18 residues. V shed 5 bases and J shed 0 bases, with 20 bases lying between them.

The sequenced material came from PBMCs or T cells enriched from blood (not recorded which). The receptor comes from a man in his sixties who had recovered from COVID-19. The chain carries TRBV19 and TRBJ2-1; possibly TRBD2 for D (6 bases). The chain's CDR3 is CASSPRESGSFSYNEQFF. CDR3 coding DNA: TGTGCCAGTAGTCCTCGGGAAAGCGGGTCCTTCTCCTACAATGAGCAGTTCTTC.